This TCR beta chain emerged from a study of T cell responses to AZD1222 COVID-19 vaccine. Whole-study findings and limits: The study sampled repertoires only after the peak T cell response. Within unmutated variant regions lay the reported targets of nearly half of spike-specific TCRs.

Note on this clone: What it binds is unknown.

The CDR3 contains 15 residues. Per the germline V gene, CDR1 is SNHLY and CDR2 is FYNNEI. Trimming took 2 bases from V and 0 from J, leaving 8 bases between them. Libraries were prepared by immunoSEQ multiplex PCR; TCRdb keeps only in-frame clonotypes and omits some of them. The table includes over 70,000 clones, around 90% detected once. Material: peripheral blood, obtained on day 0 of AZD1222 vaccination. This receptor was identified in an adult in good health. The rearrangement joins TRBV2 to TRBJ1-5; no reliable D call. The CDR3 nucleotides read TGTGCCAGCAGTGAATCCGGGGTTAGCAATCAGCCCCAGCATTTT. Protein sequence: CASSESGVSNQPQHF. Variable domain in full (rest from reference TRBV2 and TRBJ1-5): EPEVTQTPSHQVTQMGQEVILRCVPISNHLYFYWYRQILGQKVEFLVSFYNNEISEKSEIFDDQFSVERPDGSNFTLKIRSTKLEDSAMYFCASSESGVSNQPQHFGDGTRLSIL.